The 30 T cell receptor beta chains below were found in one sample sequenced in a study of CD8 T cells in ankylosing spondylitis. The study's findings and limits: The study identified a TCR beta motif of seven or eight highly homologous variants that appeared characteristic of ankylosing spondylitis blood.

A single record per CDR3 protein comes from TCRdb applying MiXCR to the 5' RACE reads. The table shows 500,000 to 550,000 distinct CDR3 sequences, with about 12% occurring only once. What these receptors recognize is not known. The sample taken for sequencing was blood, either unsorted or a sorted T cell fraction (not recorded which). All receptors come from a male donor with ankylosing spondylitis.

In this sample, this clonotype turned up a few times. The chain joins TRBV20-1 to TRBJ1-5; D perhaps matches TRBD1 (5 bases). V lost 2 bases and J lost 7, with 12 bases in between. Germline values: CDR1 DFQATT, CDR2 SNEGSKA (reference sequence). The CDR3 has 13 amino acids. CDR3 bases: TGCAGTGCTAGACCCTCCGAGGGGCAGCCCCAGCATTTT. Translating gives CSARPSEGQPQHF.

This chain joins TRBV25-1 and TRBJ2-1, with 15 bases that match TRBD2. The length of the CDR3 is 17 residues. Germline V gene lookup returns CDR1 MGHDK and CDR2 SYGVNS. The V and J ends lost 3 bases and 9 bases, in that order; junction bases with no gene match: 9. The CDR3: CASSDSGTSGRIGEQFF. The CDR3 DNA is TGTGCCAGCAGTGACTCCGGGACTAGCGGGAGGATAGGTGAGCAGTTCTTC.

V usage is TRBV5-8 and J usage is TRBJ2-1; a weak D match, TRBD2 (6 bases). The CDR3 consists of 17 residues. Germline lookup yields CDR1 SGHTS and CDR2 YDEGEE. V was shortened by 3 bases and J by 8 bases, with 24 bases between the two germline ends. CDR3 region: CASSSGRMAGGMDEQFF. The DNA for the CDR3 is TGTGCCAGCAGCTCGGGGAGGATGGCTGGGGGTATGGATGAGCAGTTCTTC.

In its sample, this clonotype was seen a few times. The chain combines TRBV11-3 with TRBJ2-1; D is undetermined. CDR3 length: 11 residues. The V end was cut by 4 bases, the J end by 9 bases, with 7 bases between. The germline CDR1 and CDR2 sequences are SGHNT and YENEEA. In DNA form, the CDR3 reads TGTGCCAGCAGCTACCGGACTGAGCAGTTCTTC. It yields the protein CASSYRTEQFF.

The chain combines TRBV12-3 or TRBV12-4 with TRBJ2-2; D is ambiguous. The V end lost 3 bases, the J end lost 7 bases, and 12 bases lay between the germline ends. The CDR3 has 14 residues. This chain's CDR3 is CASSFRRNGGELFF. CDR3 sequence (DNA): TGTGCCAGCAGTTTCCGCCGGAACGGCGGGGAGCTGTTTTTT.

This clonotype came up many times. CDR3 residues: CASRSGTANTEAFF. The CDR3 DNA is TGCGCCAGCAGATCCGGGACAGCGAACACTGAAGCTTTCTTT. The V call is TRBV5-1, the J call TRBJ1-1; 7 nucleotides agree with TRBD1. The length of the CDR3 is 14 residues. Germline V gives CDR1 SGHRS, CDR2 YFSETQ. The V segment lost 5 bases and the J segment 1 base; nucleotides outside the gene matches: 5.

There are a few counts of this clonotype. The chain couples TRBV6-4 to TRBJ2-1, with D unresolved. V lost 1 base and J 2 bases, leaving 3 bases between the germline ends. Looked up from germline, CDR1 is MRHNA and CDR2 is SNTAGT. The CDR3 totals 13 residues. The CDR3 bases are TGTGCCAGCAGTGACTGGGCCTACAATGAGCAGTTCTTC. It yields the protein CASSDWAYNEQFF.

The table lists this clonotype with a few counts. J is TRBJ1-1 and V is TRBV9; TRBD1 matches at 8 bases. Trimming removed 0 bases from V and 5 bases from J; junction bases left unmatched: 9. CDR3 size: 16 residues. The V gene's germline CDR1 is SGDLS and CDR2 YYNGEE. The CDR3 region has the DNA TGTGCCAGCAGCGTAGCTCCCCAGGGGGCAGGTACTGAAGCTTTCTTT. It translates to CASSVAPQGAGTEAFF. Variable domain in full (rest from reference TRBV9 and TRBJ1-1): DSGVTQTPKHLITATGQRVTLRCSPRSGDLSVYWYQQSLDQGLQFLIQYYNGEERAKGNILERFSAQQFPDLHSELNLSSLELGDSALYFCASSVAPQGAGTEAFFGQGTRLTVV.

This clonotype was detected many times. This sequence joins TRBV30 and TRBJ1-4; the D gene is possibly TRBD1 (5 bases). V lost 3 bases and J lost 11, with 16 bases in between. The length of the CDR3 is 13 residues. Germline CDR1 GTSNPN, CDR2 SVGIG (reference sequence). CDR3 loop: CAWRARGRGKLFF. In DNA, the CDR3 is TGTGCCTGGAGGGCCCGGGGCAGAGGGAAACTGTTTTTT.

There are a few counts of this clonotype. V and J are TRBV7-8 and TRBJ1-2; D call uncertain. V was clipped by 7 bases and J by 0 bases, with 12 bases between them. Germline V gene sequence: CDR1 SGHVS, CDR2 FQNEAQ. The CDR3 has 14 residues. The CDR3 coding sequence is TGTGCCAGCAACCTAGGGAACTCTAACTATGGCTACACCTTC. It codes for CASNLGNSNYGYTF.

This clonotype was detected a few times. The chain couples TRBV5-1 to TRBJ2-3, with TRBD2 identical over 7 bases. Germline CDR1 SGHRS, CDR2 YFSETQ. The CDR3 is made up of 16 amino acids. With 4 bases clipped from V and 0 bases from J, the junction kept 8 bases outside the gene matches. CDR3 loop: CASSPPLAASTDTQYF. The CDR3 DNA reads TGCGCCAGCAGCCCGCCTCTAGCGGCTAGCACAGATACGCAGTATTTT.

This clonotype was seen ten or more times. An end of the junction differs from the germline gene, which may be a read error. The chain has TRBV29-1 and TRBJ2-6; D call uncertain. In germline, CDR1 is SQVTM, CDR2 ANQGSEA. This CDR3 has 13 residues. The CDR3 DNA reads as TGCAGCGTCGAAGGGTCTGGGGCCAACGTCCTGACTTTC. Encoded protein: CSVEGSGANVLTF.

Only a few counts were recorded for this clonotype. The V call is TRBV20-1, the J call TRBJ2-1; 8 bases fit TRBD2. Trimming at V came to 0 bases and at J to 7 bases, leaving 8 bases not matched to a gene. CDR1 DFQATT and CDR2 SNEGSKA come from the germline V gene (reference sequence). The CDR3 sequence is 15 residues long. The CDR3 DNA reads TGCAGTGCTAGAGATCGAAGAGCGGGAGAGAATGAGCAGTTCTTC. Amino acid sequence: CSARDRRAGENEQFF.

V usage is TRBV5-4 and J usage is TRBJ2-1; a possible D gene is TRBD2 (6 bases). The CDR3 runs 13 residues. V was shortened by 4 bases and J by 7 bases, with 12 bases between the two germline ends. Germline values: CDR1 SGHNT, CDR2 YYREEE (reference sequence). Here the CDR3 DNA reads TGTGCCAGCAGCCCGGGACTCAAGAATGAGCAGTTCTTC. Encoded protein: CASSPGLKNEQFF.

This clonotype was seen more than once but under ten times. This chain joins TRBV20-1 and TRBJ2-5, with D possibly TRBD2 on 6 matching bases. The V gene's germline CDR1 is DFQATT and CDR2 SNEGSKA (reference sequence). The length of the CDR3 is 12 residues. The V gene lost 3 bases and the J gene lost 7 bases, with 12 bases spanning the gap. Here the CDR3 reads CSASPGVGTQYF. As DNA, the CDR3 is TGCAGTGCTAGCCCGGGGGTAGGGACCCAGTACTTC.

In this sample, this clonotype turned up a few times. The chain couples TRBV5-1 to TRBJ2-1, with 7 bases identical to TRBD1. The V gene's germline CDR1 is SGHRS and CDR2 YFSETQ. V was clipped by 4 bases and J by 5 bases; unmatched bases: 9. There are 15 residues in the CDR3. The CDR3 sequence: CASSKGAPTNNEQFF. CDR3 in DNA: TGCGCCAGCAGCAAGGGGGCCCCTACCAACAATGAGCAGTTCTTC.

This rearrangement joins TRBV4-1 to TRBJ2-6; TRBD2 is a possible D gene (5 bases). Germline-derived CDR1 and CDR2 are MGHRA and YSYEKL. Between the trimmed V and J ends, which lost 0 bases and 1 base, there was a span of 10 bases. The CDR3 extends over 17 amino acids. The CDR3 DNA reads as TGCGCCAGCAGCCAAGACCCTCCGGGGTCTGGGGCCAACGTCCTGACTTTC. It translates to CASSQDPPGSGANVLTF.

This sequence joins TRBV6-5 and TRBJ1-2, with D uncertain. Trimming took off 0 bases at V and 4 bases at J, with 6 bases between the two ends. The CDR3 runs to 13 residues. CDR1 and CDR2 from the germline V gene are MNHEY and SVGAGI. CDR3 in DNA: TGTGCCAGCAGTTACTCTTCCTCCTATGGCTACACCTTC. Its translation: CASSYSSSYGYTF.

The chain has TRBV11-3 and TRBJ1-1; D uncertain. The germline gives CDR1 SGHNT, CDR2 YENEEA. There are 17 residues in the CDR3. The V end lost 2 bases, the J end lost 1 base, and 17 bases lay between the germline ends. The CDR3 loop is CASSLMSAGEGNTEAFF. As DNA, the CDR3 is TGTGCCAGCAGCTTAATGTCCGCCGGAGAGGGGAACACTGAAGCTTTCTTT.

The CDR3 DNA reads as TGCGCCAGCAGCTTCTACTTAGCGGGGAGCTCCTACAATGAGCAGTTCTTC. This encodes CASSFYLAGSSYNEQFF. The rearrangement joins TRBV5-1 to TRBJ2-1; 8 bases fit TRBD2. Germline CDR1 is SGHRS and CDR2 is YFSETQ. The CDR3 consists of 17 residues. The trim removed 2 bases at V and 0 bases at J, leaving 7 bases unmatched.

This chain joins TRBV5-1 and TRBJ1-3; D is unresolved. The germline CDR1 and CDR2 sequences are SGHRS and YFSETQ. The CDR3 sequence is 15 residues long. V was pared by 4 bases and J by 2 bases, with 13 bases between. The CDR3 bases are TGCGCCAGCAGCGCCGATCTGGACGCTGGAAACACCATATATTTT. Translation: CASSADLDAGNTIYF.

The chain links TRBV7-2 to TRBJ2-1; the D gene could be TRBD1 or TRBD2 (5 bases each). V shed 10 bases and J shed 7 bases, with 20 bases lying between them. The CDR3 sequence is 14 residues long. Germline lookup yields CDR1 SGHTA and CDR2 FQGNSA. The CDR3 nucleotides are TGTGCCAACCAGATTGGGGGAGTAAGGAATGAGCAGTTCTTC. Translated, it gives CANQIGGVRNEQFF.

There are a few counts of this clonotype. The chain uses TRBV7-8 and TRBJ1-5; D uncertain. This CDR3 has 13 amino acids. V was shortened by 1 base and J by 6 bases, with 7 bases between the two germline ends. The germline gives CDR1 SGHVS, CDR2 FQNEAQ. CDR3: CASSLERPQPQHF. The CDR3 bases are TGTGCCAGCAGCTTAGAAAGGCCTCAGCCCCAGCATTTT.

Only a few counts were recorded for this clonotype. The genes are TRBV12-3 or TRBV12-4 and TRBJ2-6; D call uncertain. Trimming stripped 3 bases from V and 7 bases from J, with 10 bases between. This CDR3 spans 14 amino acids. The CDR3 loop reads CASSFETPANVLTF. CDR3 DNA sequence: TGTGCCAGCAGTTTTGAAACTCCTGCCAACGTCCTGACTTTC.

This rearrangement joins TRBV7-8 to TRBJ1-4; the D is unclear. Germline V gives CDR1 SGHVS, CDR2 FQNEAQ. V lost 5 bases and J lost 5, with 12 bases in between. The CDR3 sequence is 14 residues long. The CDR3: CASSPMDRNEKLFF. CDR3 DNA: TGTGCCAGCAGCCCGATGGACCGGAATGAAAAACTGTTTTTT.

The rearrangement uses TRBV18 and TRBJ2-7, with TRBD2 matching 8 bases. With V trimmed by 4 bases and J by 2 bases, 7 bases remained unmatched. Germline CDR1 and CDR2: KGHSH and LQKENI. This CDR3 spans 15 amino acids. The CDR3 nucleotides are TGTGCCAGCTCACTACGGAATAGCGGGACCTACGAGCAGTACTTC. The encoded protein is CASSLRNSGTYEQYF. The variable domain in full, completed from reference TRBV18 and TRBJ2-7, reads NAGVMQNPRHLVRRRGQEARLRCSPMKGHSHVYWYRQLPEEGLKFMVYLQKENIIDESGMPKERFSAEFPKEGPSILRIQQVVRGDSAAYFCASSLRNSGTYEQYFGPGTRLTVT.

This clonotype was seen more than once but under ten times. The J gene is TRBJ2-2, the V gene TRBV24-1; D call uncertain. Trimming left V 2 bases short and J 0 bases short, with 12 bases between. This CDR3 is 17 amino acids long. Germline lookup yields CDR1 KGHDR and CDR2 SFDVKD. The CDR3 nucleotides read TGTGCCACCAGTGATTCACCTGCGAACGCGAACACCGGGGAGCTGTTTTTT. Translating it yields CATSDSPANANTGELFF.

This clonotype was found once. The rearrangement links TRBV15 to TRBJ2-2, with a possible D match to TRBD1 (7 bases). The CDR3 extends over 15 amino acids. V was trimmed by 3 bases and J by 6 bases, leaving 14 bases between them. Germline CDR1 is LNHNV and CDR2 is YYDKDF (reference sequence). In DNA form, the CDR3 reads TGTGCCACCAGCAGCGCGGGACAGTCGGCCGGGGAGCTGTTTTTT. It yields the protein CATSSAGQSAGELFF.

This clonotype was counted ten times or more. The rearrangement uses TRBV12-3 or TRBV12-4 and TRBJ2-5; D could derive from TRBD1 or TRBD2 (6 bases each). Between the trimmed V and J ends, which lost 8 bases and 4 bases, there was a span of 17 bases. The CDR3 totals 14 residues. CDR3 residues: CASQGYRGRETQYF. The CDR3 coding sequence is TGTGCCAGCCAGGGGTACCGGGGGCGAGAGACCCAGTACTTC.

The CDR3 DNA reads TGTGCCAGCACCCGCGCCCGCGGGTACCAAGAGACCCAGTACTTC. Protein product: CASTRARGYQETQYF. This sequence joins TRBV7-8 and TRBJ2-5; tentative D call: TRBD2 (5 bases). V was trimmed by 7 bases and J by 0 bases, leaving 15 bases between them. Looked up from germline, CDR1 is SGHVS and CDR2 is FQNEAQ. This CDR3 is built from 15 residues.